This entry is about one T cell receptor (beta chain). Its target is unknown. With random hexamers, reverse transcription was performed on about 0.5 to 1 ug of RNA. TCR beta CDR3 was amplified by immunoSEQ covering 54 Vbeta and 13 Jbeta. TCRdb re-derived calls from the immunoSEQ multiplex PCR reads in MiXCR, one entry per CDR3 protein. The sample yields about 160,000 distinct CDR3 sequences, approximately 94% seen once. This sample stems from a study of CD8 T cells in Susac syndrome. Regarding the study as a whole: The study's TCR sequencing and HLA analysis drew on a certain number of individuals. That number was acknowledged as relatively small.

This CDR3 comprises 12 residues. The chain has TRBV1 and TRBJ2-2. TRBV1 is described as a pseudogene. The sequenced sample consisted of CD4+ T cells from PBMCs. The clonotype originates from a human donor with Susac syndrome. DNA for the CDR3: TGCACCAGCCGGGGGAAAACCGGGGAGCTGTTTTTT. It codes for CTSRGKTGELFF.